This is a list of T cell receptor beta chains from one sample in a study of T cells in Graves' hyperthyroidism and ophthalmopathy. TCRdb processed the multiplex PCR reads anew with MiXCR; each CDR3 protein has one entry. The sample has a few hundred thousand distinct CDR3 sequences; roughly 25% are singletons. The sequencing input was blood. The source of these receptors is a man aged 50 to 59 with Graves' hyperthyroidism. Each CDR3 is given with its conserved first and last residue. Fields, in order: V gene, J gene, CDR3 protein.

V gene: TRBV28; J gene: TRBJ2-3; CDR3 protein: CASSLRGQGDTQYF
V gene: TRBV28; J gene: TRBJ2-1; CDR3 protein: CASSAASGRYPFF
V gene: TRBV18; J gene: TRBJ2-5; CDR3 protein: CASSDPPGQKEDTQYF
V gene: TRBV24-1; J gene: TRBJ2-5; CDR3 protein: CATSDWTGGETQYF
V gene: TRBV5-1; J gene: TRBJ2-1; CDR3 protein: CASSLDRELHNEQFF
V gene: TRBV24-1; J gene: TRBJ2-5; CDR3 protein: CATSDLGDRDGQETQYF
V gene: TRBV12-3/TRBV12-4; J gene: TRBJ2-7; CDR3 protein: CASSFSYEQYF
V gene: TRBV6-1; J gene: TRBJ2-2; CDR3 protein: CASSATSGLTGELFF
V gene: TRBV18; J gene: TRBJ2-7; CDR3 protein: CASSPPRRDEQYF
V gene: TRBV7-9; J gene: TRBJ2-3; CDR3 protein: CASSSSGRAGSDTQYF
V gene: TRBV20-1; J gene: TRBJ1-3; CDR3 protein: CSASIGNTIYF
V gene: TRBV11-2; J gene: TRBJ2-1; CDR3 protein: CASSFQLDRFYNEQFF
V gene: TRBV20-1; J gene: TRBJ1-1; CDR3 protein: CSARENVYTEAFF
V gene: TRBV28; J gene: TRBJ2-7; CDR3 protein: CASRSTRSGGGYEQYF
V gene: TRBV20-1; J gene: TRBJ1-2; CDR3 protein: CSATEQGDGYTF
V gene: TRBV9; J gene: TRBJ2-1; CDR3 protein: CASSVGSGNYNEQFF
V gene: TRBV5-5; J gene: TRBJ1-2; CDR3 protein: CASSLEGTGMNYGYTF
V gene: TRBV20-1; J gene: TRBJ2-7; CDR3 protein: CSARGLAGGYEQYF
V gene: TRBV28; J gene: TRBJ2-5; CDR3 protein: CASIAAGGGETQYF
V gene: TRBV19; J gene: TRBJ2-2; CDR3 protein: CACRGAEWELFF
V gene: TRBV12-3/TRBV12-4; J gene: TRBJ2-7; CDR3 protein: CAGSLLAGDYEQYF
V gene: TRBV11-3; J gene: TRBJ2-1; CDR3 protein: CASSFALAGSDEQFF
V gene: TRBV2; J gene: TRBJ2-1; CDR3 protein: CASKTSGRNEQFF
V gene: TRBV10-2; J gene: TRBJ2-3; CDR3 protein: CASSESGRTDTQYF
V gene: TRBV11-2; J gene: TRBJ1-1; CDR3 protein: CASSLLTAGPFF
V gene: TRBV5-1; J gene: TRBJ2-7; CDR3 protein: CASSLDNYEQYF
V gene: TRBV7-3; J gene: TRBJ2-1; CDR3 protein: CASSKWDADEQFF
V gene: TRBV5-1; J gene: TRBJ2-1; CDR3 protein: CASSTGPSSYNEQFF
V gene: TRBV18; J gene: TRBJ1-1; CDR3 protein: CASSPRDRAAFF
V gene: TRBV3-1; J gene: TRBJ2-5; CDR3 protein: CASSPTLEDSTETQYF
V gene: TRBV7-3; J gene: TRBJ2-2; CDR3 protein: CASSSSTSGGELFF
V gene: TRBV6-1; J gene: TRBJ2-7; CDR3 protein: CASSLAGWGLPYEQYF
V gene: TRBV7-2; J gene: TRBJ1-1; CDR3 protein: CASSFGSTVNTEAFF
V gene: TRBV6-1; J gene: TRBJ2-1; CDR3 protein: CASSSYSGRAEGEQFF
V gene: TRBV28; J gene: TRBJ2-1; CDR3 protein: CATLATAGVVNEQFF
V gene: TRBV28; J gene: TRBJ2-1; CDR3 protein: CASSLLAGGRSPGQFF
V gene: TRBV5-1; J gene: TRBJ1-2; CDR3 protein: CASSLQTGNYGYTF
V gene: TRBV4-1; J gene: TRBJ1-5; CDR3 protein: CASSPRTGEQPQHF
V gene: TRBV20-1; J gene: TRBJ2-7; CDR3 protein: CSALPLGSSTYEQYF
V gene: TRBV6-1; J gene: TRBJ2-1; CDR3 protein: CARYPLWTRYNEQFF
V gene: TRBV10-3; J gene: TRBJ2-2; CDR3 protein: CAGGTVNTGELFF
V gene: TRBV4-2; J gene: TRBJ2-7; CDR3 protein: CASSQSSGNYEQYF
V gene: TRBV11-3; J gene: TRBJ2-3; CDR3 protein: CASSLDASRATDTQYF
V gene: TRBV2; J gene: TRBJ2-1; CDR3 protein: CASSELRADEQFF
V gene: TRBV9; J gene: TRBJ1-4; CDR3 protein: CASSAQGAPNEKLFF
V gene: TRBV7-3; J gene: TRBJ2-1; CDR3 protein: CASSLTGTSGTYNEQFF
V gene: TRBV12-3/TRBV12-4; J gene: TRBJ1-1; CDR3 protein: CASSSRTGSTEAFF
V gene: TRBV5-6; J gene: TRBJ2-3; CDR3 protein: CASRPTGGDTDTQYF
V gene: TRBV15; J gene: TRBJ2-5; CDR3 protein: CATRRAGVIGETQYF
V gene: TRBV7-2; J gene: TRBJ2-1; CDR3 protein: CASSLVIGNEQFF
V gene: TRBV29-1; J gene: TRBJ2-5; CDR3 protein: CSVEDLRGWETQYF
V gene: TRBV29-1; J gene: TRBJ1-6; CDR3 protein: CSVEVAGEGSPLHF
V gene: TRBV29-1; J gene: TRBJ2-3; CDR3 protein: CSVIGLAGVDTQYF
V gene: TRBV3-1; J gene: TRBJ2-3; CDR3 protein: CASSQKDTQYF